A single sample gave rise to the 2 T cell receptor beta chains below, sequenced in a study of blood T cells in healthy people across ages. Combining a sample-barcoded 5' primer with a J-beta primer mix, a second PCR ran for about 6 to 11 cycles. TCRdb re-derived calls from the 5' RACE reads in MiXCR, one entry per CDR3 protein. In the table there are 1.5 million to 2 million distinct CDR3 sequences, 28% of which are singletons. The source material was blood. The receptors originated from a woman aged 25 to 39 in good health.

The CDR3 sequence: CASSFSPFSSYNEQFF. CDR3 DNA: TGTGCCAGCAGTTTCTCCCCCTTTAGCTCCTACAATGAGCAGTTCTTC. The rearrangement uses TRBV28 and TRBJ2-1, with D unclear. Trimming removed 3 bases at V and 0 bases at J, with 12 bases between. The CDR3 spans 16 residues. The germline gives CDR1 MDHEN, CDR2 SYDVKM.

In this sample, this clonotype turned up many times. V usage is TRBV12-3 or TRBV12-4 and J usage is TRBJ2-4; perhaps TRBD1 as D (5 bases). CDR3 length: 13 residues. Trimming took 1 base from V and 8 from J, leaving 9 bases between them. The CDR3 reads CASSLVGADIQYF. Here the CDR3 DNA reads TGTGCCAGCAGTTTAGTAGGGGCGGACATTCAGTACTTC.